The rows below give T cell receptor beta chains drawn from one sample of a study of PD-1 blockade in classical Hodgkin lymphoma. The method was immunoSEQ multiplex PCR; TCRdb's version includes in-frame clones alone and lacks a portion of them. The table has some 45,000 clones, roughly 78% seen once. The input for sequencing was peripheral blood mononuclear cells (PBMCs), taken before the fourth cycle of nivolumab. The receptors stem from a human donor with classical Hodgkin lymphoma. Both conserved end residues are part of each CDR3. A D gene is named only where the DNA matches it firmly. Some rows have no size entry. The others give once, few or many, or a class for an expanded clone.

V gene: TRBV5-1; D gene: NA; clone size: NA; J gene: TRBJ2-2; CDR3 DNA: TGCGCCAGCAGCCCCACCGGTTTGGCACTTTTAAACACCGGGGAGCTGTTTTTT; CDR3 protein: CASSPTGLALLNTGELFF
V gene: TRBV7-3; D gene: NA; clone size: few; J gene: TRBJ1-1; CDR3 DNA: TGTGCCAGCAGCTTAACTTCCACGGAGGAAGCTTTCTTT; CDR3 protein: CASSLTSTEEAFF
V gene: TRBV5-4; D gene: NA; clone size: NA; J gene: TRBJ1-2; CDR3 DNA: TGTGCCAGCAGCTTGCCGACAGCTAACTATGGCTACACCTTC; CDR3 protein: CASSLPTANYGYTF
V gene: TRBV18; D gene: TRBD2; clone size: NA; J gene: TRBJ2-7; CDR3 DNA: TGTGCCAGCTCACCAAGGCCGGGACTAGTCTTTTCCGAGCAGTACTTC; CDR3 protein: CASSPRPGLVFSEQYF
V gene: TRBV29-1; D gene: NA; clone size: NA; J gene: TRBJ1-5; CDR3 DNA: TGCAGTGTCCGGGACACCGATCAGCCCCAGCATTTT; CDR3 protein: CSVRDTDQPQHF
V gene: TRBV7-3; D gene: NA; clone size: NA; J gene: TRBJ1-1; CDR3 DNA: TGTGCCAGCAGCTTAACGGCAGGCCCTTACACTGAAGCTTTCTTT; CDR3 protein: CASSLTAGPYTEAFF
V gene: TRBV7-2; D gene: NA; clone size: NA; J gene: TRBJ1-6; CDR3 DNA: TGTGCCAGCAGCTTAGCCGGAAACAGCGGCAATTCACCCCTCCACTTT; CDR3 protein: CASSLAGNSGNSPLHF
V gene: TRBV11-3; D gene: NA; clone size: NA; J gene: TRBJ1-1; CDR3 DNA: TGTGCCAGCAGCAACTCGGGACAGAACACTGAAGCTTTCTTT; CDR3 protein: CASSNSGQNTEAFF
V gene: TRBV19; D gene: TRBD1; clone size: NA; J gene: TRBJ1-1; CDR3 DNA: TGTGCCAGTAGTATAAGGGCAGGGGGCCCGTCGAACACTGAAGCTTTCTTT; CDR3 protein: CASSIRAGGPSNTEAFF
V gene: TRBV7-6; D gene: NA; clone size: NA; J gene: TRBJ2-5; CDR3 DNA: TGTGCCAGCAGCACCGGGACACTACCCCAGGAGACCCAGTACTTC; CDR3 protein: CASSTGTLPQETQYF
V gene: TRBV9; D gene: TRBD1; clone size: NA; J gene: TRBJ1-6; CDR3 DNA: TGTGCCAGCAGCGCAGAGGGGGCAGGCGGGTCACCCCTCCACTTT; CDR3 protein: CASSAEGAGGSPLHF
V gene: TRBV7-7; D gene: NA; clone size: NA; J gene: TRBJ2-1; CDR3 DNA: TGTGCTAGCAGCACGGACAGCTACAATGAGCAGTTCTTC; CDR3 protein: CASSTDSYNEQFF
V gene: TRBV30; D gene: TRBD2; clone size: NA; J gene: TRBJ2-3; CDR3 DNA: TGTGCCTGGAAGGCTAGCGGGGGGAGCTACGCAGATACGCAGTATTTT; CDR3 protein: CAWKASGGSYADTQYF
V gene: TRBV14; D gene: NA; clone size: NA; J gene: TRBJ2-7; CDR3 DNA: TGTGCCAGCAGCCACACAGGCCGAGGGGAGCAGTACTTC; CDR3 protein: CASSHTGRGEQYF
V gene: TRBV9; D gene: TRBD1; clone size: NA; J gene: TRBJ1-5; CDR3 DNA: TGTGCCAGCAGCGTTCAGGGGGATCAGCCCCAGCATTTT; CDR3 protein: CASSVQGDQPQHF
V gene: TRBV4-3; D gene: TRBD1; clone size: NA; J gene: TRBJ1-4; CDR3 DNA: TGCGCCAGCAGCCAAGAAGGACAGGGTCGTGAAAAACTGTTTTTT; CDR3 protein: CASSQEGQGREKLFF
V gene: TRBV6-1; D gene: NA; clone size: NA; J gene: TRBJ2-3; CDR3 DNA: TGTGCCAGCAGTGAGGGGGGAACAGATACGCAGTATTTT; CDR3 protein: CASSEGGTDTQYF
V gene: TRBV18; D gene: NA; clone size: NA; J gene: TRBJ2-4; CDR3 DNA: TGTGCCAGCTCACCACTTGGGGGGCCAGGAAACATTCAGTACTTC; CDR3 protein: CASSPLGGPGNIQYF
V gene: TRBV5-1; D gene: NA; clone size: few; J gene: TRBJ1-1; CDR3 DNA: TGCGCCAGCAGCTTATTAGGAGGGGAGAGGGCTGAAGCTTTCTTT; CDR3 protein: CASSLLGGERAEAFF
V gene: TRBV5-8; D gene: TRBD2; clone size: NA; J gene: TRBJ2-3; CDR3 DNA: TGTGCCAGCAGCTTGGAAGCGGGGGGGCGAGTTGCGACAGATACGCAGTATTTT; CDR3 protein: CASSLEAGGRVATDTQYF
V gene: TRBV6-5; D gene: TRBD1; clone size: few; J gene: TRBJ1-6; CDR3 DNA: TGTGCCAGCAGACAGGGGATGAATTCACCCCTCCACTTT; CDR3 protein: CASRQGMNSPLHF
V gene: TRBV5-6; D gene: NA; clone size: NA; J gene: TRBJ2-4; CDR3 DNA: TGTGCCAGCAGCTTGGCGAGAAACATTCAGTACTTC; CDR3 protein: CASSLARNIQYF
V gene: TRBV9; D gene: NA; clone size: NA; J gene: TRBJ2-3; CDR3 DNA: TGTGCCAGCAGCGTAGGTTTGGCGCAGTATTTT; CDR3 protein: CASSVGLAQYF
V gene: TRBV2; D gene: NA; clone size: NA; J gene: TRBJ1-1; CDR3 DNA: TGTGCCAGCAGGATACGGACGGTGAACACTGAAGCTTTCTTT; CDR3 protein: CASRIRTVNTEAFF
V gene: TRBV7-2; D gene: NA; clone size: NA; J gene: TRBJ1-1; CDR3 DNA: TGTGCCAGCAGCTTAGGCGGCCCGAACACTGAAGCTTTCTTT; CDR3 protein: CASSLGGPNTEAFF
V gene: TRBV6-5; D gene: NA; clone size: NA; J gene: TRBJ2-3; CDR3 DNA: TGTGCCAGCAGTTATCGGGGCCGCGGAGATACGCAGTATTTT; CDR3 protein: CASSYRGRGDTQYF
V gene: TRBV4-3; D gene: NA; clone size: NA; J gene: TRBJ1-3; CDR3 DNA: TGCGCCAGCAGCCAGCAACCCCCGGCGGTCTCTGGAAACACCATATATTTT; CDR3 protein: CASSQQPPAVSGNTIYF
V gene: TRBV7-2; D gene: NA; clone size: once; J gene: TRBJ2-7; CDR3 DNA: TGTGCCAGCAGCTTCCTGGAAGACGAGCAGTACTTC; CDR3 protein: CASSFLEDEQYF
V gene: TRBV2; D gene: NA; clone size: once; J gene: TRBJ2-5; CDR3 DNA: TGTGCCAGCAGTTTCCAAGAGACCCAGTACTTC; CDR3 protein: CASSFQETQYF
V gene: TRBV9; D gene: TRBD2; clone size: NA; J gene: TRBJ2-2; CDR3 DNA: TGTGCCAGCAGCGCCCAAGCGGGGATCGGAAGTATGGGCACCGGGGAGCTGTTTTTT; CDR3 protein: CASSAQAGIGSMGTGELFF
V gene: TRBV11-3; D gene: NA; clone size: NA; J gene: TRBJ2-3; CDR3 DNA: TGTGCCAGCAGCTCACAAGATACGCAGTATTTT; CDR3 protein: CASSSQDTQYF
V gene: TRBV10-3; D gene: NA; clone size: once; J gene: TRBJ2-6; CDR3 DNA: TGTGCCACCCGACGGGACTCTGGGGCCAACGTCCTGACTTTC; CDR3 protein: CATRRDSGANVLTF
V gene: TRBV19; D gene: NA; clone size: NA; J gene: TRBJ1-4; CDR3 DNA: TGTGCCAGTAGTATAGGGGCAGCGCTTAATGAAAAACTGTTTTTT; CDR3 protein: CASSIGAALNEKLFF
V gene: TRBV18; D gene: NA; clone size: NA; J gene: TRBJ1-2; CDR3 DNA: TGTGCCAGCTCACCACTTAGAGACTTCGGCTATGGCTACACCTTC; CDR3 protein: CASSPLRDFGYGYTF
V gene: TRBV20-1; D gene: NA; clone size: few; J gene: TRBJ1-1; CDR3 DNA: TGCAGTGCTCGGGGACGGACTGAAGCTTTCTTT; CDR3 protein: CSARGRTEAFF
V gene: TRBV2; D gene: TRBD1; clone size: few; J gene: TRBJ1-2; CDR3 DNA: TGTGCCAGCAGTGGACAGGGAGATGGCTACACCTTC; CDR3 protein: CASSGQGDGYTF
V gene: TRBV6-5; D gene: NA; clone size: NA; J gene: TRBJ1-1; CDR3 DNA: TGTGCCAGCAGTTTGACCCAGAACACTGAAGCTTTCTTT; CDR3 protein: CASSLTQNTEAFF
V gene: TRBV5-1; D gene: NA; clone size: NA; J gene: TRBJ2-2; CDR3 DNA: TGCGCCAGCAGCTTGTCAGCAGACTTCACCGGGGAGCTGTTTTTT; CDR3 protein: CASSLSADFTGELFF
V gene: TRBV19; D gene: NA; clone size: few; J gene: TRBJ1-1; CDR3 DNA: TGTGCCAGTAGTCGATTGGTGTCGAACACTGAAGCTTTCTTT; CDR3 protein: CASSRLVSNTEAFF
V gene: TRBV2; D gene: NA; clone size: NA; J gene: TRBJ2-5; CDR3 DNA: TGTGCCAGCAGGTTGCTACCGGAAGAGACCCAGTACTTC; CDR3 protein: CASRLLPEETQYF
V gene: TRBV19; D gene: NA; clone size: once; J gene: TRBJ2-3; CDR3 DNA: TGTGCCAGTAGTATCGGTGGTACAGATACGCAGTATTTT; CDR3 protein: CASSIGGTDTQYF
V gene: TRBV19; D gene: NA; clone size: NA; J gene: TRBJ1-6; CDR3 DNA: TGTGCCAGTATGGAACAGAATAATTCACCCCTCCACTTT; CDR3 protein: CASMEQNNSPLHF
V gene: TRBV9; D gene: NA; clone size: once; J gene: TRBJ1-5; CDR3 DNA: TGTGCCAGCAGCGTGGGCAGGGGCCTCAATCAGCCCCAGCATTTT; CDR3 protein: CASSVGRGLNQPQHF
V gene: TRBV6-5; D gene: NA; clone size: NA; J gene: TRBJ1-5; CDR3 DNA: TGTGCCAGCAGTTACAGCCATGACCATAGCAATCAGCCCCAGCATTTT; CDR3 protein: CASSYSHDHSNQPQHF
V gene: TRBV7-3; D gene: NA; clone size: NA; J gene: TRBJ1-4; CDR3 DNA: TGTGCCAGCAGCTCCTCCGCAACTAATGAAAAACTGTTTTTT; CDR3 protein: CASSSSATNEKLFF
V gene: TRBV5-1; D gene: NA; clone size: NA; J gene: TRBJ1-1; CDR3 DNA: TGCGCCAGCAGCTTGGCCTACGCGGGAACTGAAGCTTTCTTT; CDR3 protein: CASSLAYAGTEAFF